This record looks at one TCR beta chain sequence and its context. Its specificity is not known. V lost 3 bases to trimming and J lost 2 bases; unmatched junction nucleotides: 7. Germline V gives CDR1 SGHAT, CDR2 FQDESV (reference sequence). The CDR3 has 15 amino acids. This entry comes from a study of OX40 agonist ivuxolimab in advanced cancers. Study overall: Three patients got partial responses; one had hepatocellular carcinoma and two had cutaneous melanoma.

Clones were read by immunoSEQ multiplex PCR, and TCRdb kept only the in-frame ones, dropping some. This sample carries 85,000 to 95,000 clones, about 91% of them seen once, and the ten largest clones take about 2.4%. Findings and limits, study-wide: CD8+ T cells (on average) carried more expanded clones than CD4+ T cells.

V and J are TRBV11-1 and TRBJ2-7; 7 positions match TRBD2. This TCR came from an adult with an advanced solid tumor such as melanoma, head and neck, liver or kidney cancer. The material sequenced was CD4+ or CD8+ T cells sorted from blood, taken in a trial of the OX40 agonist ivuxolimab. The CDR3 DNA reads TGTGCCAGCAGCTTGGGGGGGAGAGGGACCTACGAGCAGTACTTC. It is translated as CASSLGGRGTYEQYF.